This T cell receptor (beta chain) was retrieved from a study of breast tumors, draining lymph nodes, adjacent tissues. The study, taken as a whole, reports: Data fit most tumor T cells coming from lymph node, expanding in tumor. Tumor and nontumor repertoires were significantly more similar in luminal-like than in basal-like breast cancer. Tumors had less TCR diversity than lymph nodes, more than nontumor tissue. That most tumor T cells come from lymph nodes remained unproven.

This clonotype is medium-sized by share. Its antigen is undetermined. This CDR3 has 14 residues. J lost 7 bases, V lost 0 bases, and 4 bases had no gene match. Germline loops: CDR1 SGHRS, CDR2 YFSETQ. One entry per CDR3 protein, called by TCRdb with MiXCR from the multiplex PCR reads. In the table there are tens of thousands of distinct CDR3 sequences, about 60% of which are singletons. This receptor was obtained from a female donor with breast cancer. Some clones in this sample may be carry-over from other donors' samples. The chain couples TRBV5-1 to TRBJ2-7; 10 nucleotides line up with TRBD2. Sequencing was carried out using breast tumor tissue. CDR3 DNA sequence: TGCGCCAGCAGCTTGGCTCTAGCGGGAGTAGAGCAGTACTTC. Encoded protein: CASSLALAGVEQYF. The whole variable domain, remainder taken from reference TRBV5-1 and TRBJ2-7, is KAGVTQTPRYLIKTRGQQVTLSCSPISGHRSVSWYQQTPGQGLQFLFEYFSETQRNKGNFPGRFSGRQFSNSRSEMNVSTLELGDSALYLCASSLALAGVEQYFGPGTRLTVT.